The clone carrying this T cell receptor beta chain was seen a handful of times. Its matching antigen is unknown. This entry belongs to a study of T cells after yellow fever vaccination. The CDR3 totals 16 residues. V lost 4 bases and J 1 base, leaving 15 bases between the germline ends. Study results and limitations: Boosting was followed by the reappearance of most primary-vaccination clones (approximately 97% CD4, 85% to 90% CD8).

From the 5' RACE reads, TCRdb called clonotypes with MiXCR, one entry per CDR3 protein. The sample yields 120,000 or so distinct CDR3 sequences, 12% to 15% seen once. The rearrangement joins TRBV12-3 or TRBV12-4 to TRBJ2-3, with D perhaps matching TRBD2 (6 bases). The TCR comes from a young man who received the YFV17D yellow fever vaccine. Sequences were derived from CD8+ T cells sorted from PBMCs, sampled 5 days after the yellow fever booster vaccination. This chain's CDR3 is CASSYTGLPGTDTQYF. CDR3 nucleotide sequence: TGTGCCAGCAGTTACACGGGACTCCCGGGCACAGATACGCAGTATTTT.